Each of the 17 T cell receptor beta chains below was sequenced from the same sample in a study of T cell changes during pregnancy in multiple sclerosis. The table came from immunoSEQ multiplex PCR; TCRdb's copy has only in-frame clones and leaves some out. The sample records over 80,000 clones, around 93% being singletons. Sequences were derived from peripheral blood, sampled in the third trimester of pregnancy. The source is a female donor in good health, enrolled as a control in a pregnancy study.

The sample holds one count of this clone. The chain has TRBV15 and TRBJ2-5; 11 nucleotides align to TRBD2. With 5 bases clipped from V and 1 base from J, the junction kept 12 bases outside the gene matches. The CDR3 runs to 18 residues. Germline V gene sequence: CDR1 LNHNV, CDR2 YYDKDF (reference sequence). The CDR3 sequence: CATSPGGTSGDPQETQYF. CDR3 sequence (DNA): TGTGCCACCAGCCCAGGGGGGACTAGCGGAGACCCCCAAGAGACCCAGTACTTC.

This clone was observed a single time. The J gene is TRBJ1-5, the V gene TRBV7-6, with 10 bases identical to TRBD1. This CDR3 has 15 amino acids. J was trimmed by 6 bases and V by 5 bases; bases with no gene match: 7. The germline CDR1 and CDR2 sequences are SGHVS and FNYEAQ. CDR3 nucleotides: TGTGCCAGCAGCAAAGGGACAGGGGTTAGTCAGCCCCAGCATTTT. The encoded protein is CASSKGTGVSQPQHF.

This chain links TRBV18 with TRBJ2-5; 7 positions agree with TRBD1. The length of the CDR3 is 14 residues. Per the germline V gene, CDR1 is KGHSH and CDR2 is LQKENI. The V and J ends lost 6 bases and 5 bases, in that order; junction bases with no gene match: 9. The DNA for the CDR3 is TGTGCCAGCTCTCCCGGACAGGTAAAGGAGACCCAGTACTTC. Translation: CASSPGQVKETQYF.

The rearrangement joins TRBV13 to TRBJ1-2; a weak D match, TRBD1 (6 bases). Trimming left V 5 bases short and J 7 bases short, with 20 bases between. CDR3 length: 15 residues. Looked up from germline, CDR1 is PRHDT and CDR2 is FYEKMQ (reference sequence). CDR3 coding DNA: TGTGCCAGCAGCACGCACTACAGGGAGCTTGGTGGCTACACCTTC. Protein: CASSTHYRELGGYTF. Based on the CDR3 plus reference TRBV13 and TRBJ1-2, the full variable domain is AAGVIQSPRHLIKEKRETATLKCYPIPRHDTVYWYQQGPGQDPQFLISFYEKMQSDKGSIPDRFSAQQFSDYHSELNMSSLELGDSALYFCASSTHYRELGGYTFGSGTRLTVV.

The V call is TRBV4-2, the J call TRBJ1-4; TRBD1 agrees at 9 bases. Germline V gene sequence: CDR1 LGHNA, CDR2 YNFKEQ. The CDR3 has 19 amino acids. V gave up 2 bases and J gave up 3 bases; unmatched junction bases: 13. DNA of the CDR3: TGTGCCAGCAGCCAAAAGCCCCTCTCGCGGACAGGGGCTAATGAAAAACTGTTTTTT. As protein: CASSQKPLSRTGANEKLFF.

The rearrangement joins TRBV5-1 to TRBJ2-7, with 8 nucleotides matching TRBD1. The germline V gene has CDR1 SGHRS and CDR2 YFSETQ. V was clipped by 4 bases and J by 5 bases; unmatched bases: 11. The CDR3 runs 15 residues. The CDR3 nucleotides are TGCGCCAGCAGCGAAAGGCGGACAGGGTTTAACGAGCAGTACTTC. Translated: CASSERRTGFNEQYF.

V usage is TRBV10-2 and J usage is TRBJ2-7; D ambiguous. Germline V gene lookup returns CDR1 WSHSY and CDR2 SAAADI. The CDR3 runs to 14 residues. The V gene lost 4 bases and the J gene lost 2 bases, with 12 bases spanning the gap. CDR3 sequence (DNA): TGCGCCAGCAGTGGCCACCCAGAACCCTACGAGCAGTACTTC. Its protein is CASSGHPEPYEQYF.

The V call is TRBV5-1, the J call TRBJ2-7; D perhaps matches TRBD2 (5 bases). The germline V gene has CDR1 SGHRS and CDR2 YFSETQ. The CDR3 is 16 amino acids. V gave up 0 bases and J gave up 4 bases, with 17 bases separating them. DNA for the CDR3: TGCGCCAGCAGCTTGGACGGCGCGGGTTATAGGTACGAGCAGTACTTC. Translated: CASSLDGAGYRYEQYF.

The chain joins TRBV9 to TRBJ2-1; 13 nucleotides agree with TRBD2. J was trimmed by 4 bases and V by 3 bases; bases with no gene match: 1. The CDR3 is 15 amino acids. Germline CDR1 and CDR2: SGDLS and YYNGEE. CDR3 bases: TGTGCCAGCAGCGCGACTAGCGGGGGGTACAATGAGCAGTTCTTC. Its protein is CASSATSGGYNEQFF.

The rearrangement joins TRBV7-9 to TRBJ2-1, with D perhaps matching TRBD2 (7 bases). Germline values: CDR1 SEHNR, CDR2 FQNEAQ (reference sequence). The CDR3 has 17 residues. V was clipped by 1 base and J by 5 bases, with 18 bases between them. CDR3 amino acids: CASSLVGAGAKHNEQFF. The DNA of the CDR3 is TGTGCCAGCAGCTTAGTAGGTGCGGGGGCCAAACACAATGAGCAGTTCTTC.

The chain couples TRBV27 to TRBJ2-6; maybe TRBD1 (6 bases). The V and J ends lost 7 bases and 0 bases respectively, with 19 bases between them. The CDR3 extends over 18 amino acids. The germline V gene encodes CDR1 MNHEY and CDR2 SMNVEV (reference sequence). The CDR3 bases are TGTGCCAGCACTCTCCAGGGGCGCGCGGTCTCTGGGGCCAACGTCCTGACTTTC. Translation gives CASTLQGRAVSGANVLTF.

The chain has TRBV25-1 and TRBJ2-2; TRBD1 aligns across 8 bases. CDR1 and CDR2 (germline): MGHDK, SYGVNS. The CDR3 runs 13 residues. Trimming removed 6 bases from V and 12 bases from J; junction bases left unmatched: 9. CDR3 region: CASRPGQAVKLFF. The CDR3 DNA reads TGTGCCAGCAGACCGGGACAGGCGGTGAAGCTGTTTTTT.

The V gene is TRBV2, the J gene TRBJ2-7, with 7 bases aligning to TRBD2. With V trimmed by 10 bases and J by 3 bases, 3 bases remained unmatched. There are 11 residues in the CDR3. Germline V CDR1 and CDR2: SNHLY, FYNNEI. The CDR3 reads CATGLLYEQYF. DNA for the CDR3: TGTGCCACGGGACTACTCTACGAGCAGTACTTC.

The chain has TRBV7-8 and TRBJ2-2; maybe TRBD2 (6 bases). V was clipped by 1 base and J by 0 bases, with 15 bases between them. The germline V gene has CDR1 SGHVS and CDR2 FQNEAQ. CDR3 length equals 18 residues. In nucleotides, the CDR3 is TGTGCCAGCAGCTTAGTGGAGGGGAGACGGTCGAACACCGGGGAGCTGTTTTTT. Encoded protein: CASSLVEGRRSNTGELFF.

The J gene is TRBJ2-7, the V gene TRBV4-1, with TRBD1 as a possible D gene (5 bases). The CDR3 totals 15 residues. V was shortened by 1 base and J by 2 bases, with 12 bases between the two germline ends. CDR1 and CDR2 (germline): MGHRA, YSYEKL. The chain's CDR3 is CASSQGAGSPYEQYF. For the CDR3, the DNA is TGCGCCAGCAGCCAAGGCGCAGGGTCGCCCTACGAGCAGTACTTC.

The chain recombines TRBV5-4 with TRBJ2-3; a weak D match, TRBD2 (7 bases). The CDR3 sequence is 15 residues long. Trimming left V 4 bases short and J 9 bases short, with 21 bases between. CDR1 SGHNT and CDR2 YYREEE come from the germline V gene (reference sequence). CDR3 region: CASSVGGQGRSTQYF. The CDR3, as DNA: TGTGCCAGCAGCGTGGGGGGGCAGGGAAGGTCGACGCAGTATTTT. Using reference TRBV5-4 and TRBJ2-3 for the parts outside the CDR3, the full variable domain is ETGVTQSPTHLIKTRGQQVTLRCSSQSGHNTVSWYQQALGQGPQFIFQYYREEENGRGNFPPRFSGLQFPNYSSELNVNALELDDSALYLCASSVGGQGRSTQYFGPGTRLTVL.

The rearrangement joins TRBV19 to TRBJ2-3, with D perhaps TRBD2 (6 bases). The CDR3 length is 15 residues. From germline, CDR1 is LNHDA and CDR2 SQIVND (reference sequence). Trimming removed 0 bases at V and 3 bases at J, with 10 bases between. CDR3 sequence: CASSIEAGFTDTQYF. The CDR3, as DNA: TGTGCCAGTAGTATAGAGGCGGGGTTTACAGATACGCAGTATTTT.